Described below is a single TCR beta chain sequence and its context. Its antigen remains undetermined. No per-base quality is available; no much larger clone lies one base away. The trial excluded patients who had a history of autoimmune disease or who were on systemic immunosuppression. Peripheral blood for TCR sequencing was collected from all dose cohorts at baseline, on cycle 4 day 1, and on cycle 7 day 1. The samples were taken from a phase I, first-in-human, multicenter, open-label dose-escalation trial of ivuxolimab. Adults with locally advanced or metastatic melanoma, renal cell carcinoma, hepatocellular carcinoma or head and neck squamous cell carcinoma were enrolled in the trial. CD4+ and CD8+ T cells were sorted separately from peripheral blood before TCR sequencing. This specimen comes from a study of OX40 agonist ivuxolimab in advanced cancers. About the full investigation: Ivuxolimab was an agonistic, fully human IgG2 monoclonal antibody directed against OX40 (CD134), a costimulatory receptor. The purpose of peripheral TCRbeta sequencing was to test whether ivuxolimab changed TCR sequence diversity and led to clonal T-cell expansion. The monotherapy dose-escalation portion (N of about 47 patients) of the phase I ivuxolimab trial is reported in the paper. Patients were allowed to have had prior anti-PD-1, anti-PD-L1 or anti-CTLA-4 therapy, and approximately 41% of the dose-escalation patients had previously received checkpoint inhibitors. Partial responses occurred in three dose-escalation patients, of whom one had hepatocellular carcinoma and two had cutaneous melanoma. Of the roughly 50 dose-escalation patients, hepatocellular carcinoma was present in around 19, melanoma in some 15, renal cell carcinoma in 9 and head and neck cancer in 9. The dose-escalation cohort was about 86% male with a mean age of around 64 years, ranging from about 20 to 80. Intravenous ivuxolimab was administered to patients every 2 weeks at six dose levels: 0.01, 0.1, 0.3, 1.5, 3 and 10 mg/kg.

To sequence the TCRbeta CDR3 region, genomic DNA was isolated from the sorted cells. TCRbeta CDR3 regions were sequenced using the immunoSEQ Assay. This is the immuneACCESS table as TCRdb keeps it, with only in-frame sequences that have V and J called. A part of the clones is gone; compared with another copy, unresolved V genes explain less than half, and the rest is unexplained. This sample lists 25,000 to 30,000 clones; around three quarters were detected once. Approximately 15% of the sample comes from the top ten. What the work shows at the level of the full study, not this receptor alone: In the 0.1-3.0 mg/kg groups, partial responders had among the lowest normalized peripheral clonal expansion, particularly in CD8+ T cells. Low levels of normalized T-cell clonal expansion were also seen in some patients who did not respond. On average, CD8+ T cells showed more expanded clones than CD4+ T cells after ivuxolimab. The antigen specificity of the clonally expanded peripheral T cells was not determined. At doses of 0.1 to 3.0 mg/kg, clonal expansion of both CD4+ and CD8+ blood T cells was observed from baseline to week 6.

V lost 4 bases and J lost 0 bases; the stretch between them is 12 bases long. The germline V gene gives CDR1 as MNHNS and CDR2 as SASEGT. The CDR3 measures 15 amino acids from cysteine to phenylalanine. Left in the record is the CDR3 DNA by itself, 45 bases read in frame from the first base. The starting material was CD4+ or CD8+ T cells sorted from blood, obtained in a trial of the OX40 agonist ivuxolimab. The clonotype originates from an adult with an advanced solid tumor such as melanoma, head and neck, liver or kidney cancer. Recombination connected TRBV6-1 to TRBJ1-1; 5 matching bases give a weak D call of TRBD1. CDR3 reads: CASSGYRQMNTEAFF. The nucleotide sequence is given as TGTGCCAGCAGTGGCTACCGACAGATGAACACTGAAGCTTTCTTT.